This T cell receptor beta chain came from a study of memory CD4+ T cells and cytomegalovirus serostatus (dated 2019 in TCRdb). Regarding the study in general: The cohort comprised about 33 healthy Belgian adults, 9 CMV seropositive and 24 CMV seronegative. CD4+ memory TCRbeta repertoires of a Belgian cohort with known cytomegalovirus serostatus were sequenced in order to replicate a published TCR-based CMV serostatus classifier. What the work shows at the level of the full study, not this receptor alone: On the Belgian cohort, the classifier built on the original framework reached a median bootstrapped AUC of about 0.95, with a 95% CI of 0.76-1.00. Among the 150 or so previously reported CMV-associated TCRbeta sequences, over 65 showed up in the CD4+ memory repertoires, with each one found in between one and five individuals. Only CD4+CD45RO+ memory cells were sequenced, in contrast to the original study, which included naive and memory CD4+ and CD8+ populations. CMV serostatus prediction reached a median bootstrapped AUC of about 0.96 with the original framework and 0.91 with a US-trained random forest. Results were interpreted as suggesting that the CMV-associated TCR signature is largely present in the CD4+ memory repertoire.

The Quick-DNA Microprep Kit was used to extract genomic DNA from the sorted cells. Amplification of TCRbeta DNA was done with the immunoSEQ hsTCRbeta kit, following the protocol from the manufacturer. TCRbeta libraries were sequenced on an Illumina MiSeq instrument. Per the original workflow: After out-of-frame sequences were removed, around 2,200,000 distinct TCRbeta sequences remained, averaging around 70,000 per individual. Each individual was scored according to the count of about 150 previously reported CMV-associated TCRbeta sequences and the total productive distinct TCRbeta count. A beta-binomial model was reimplemented in Python, and scikit-learn random forests with default parameters were trained on data from the US cohort. Classifier performance on the Belgian cohort was summarized as median AUC with percentile confidence intervals calculated over 10,000 bootstrap iterations. Sourced from immuneACCESS, this table was stored by TCRdb with only in-frame sequences that have V and J called. A share of the clones is absent; for the studies checked, an unresolved V gene accounts for under half, and the remainder has no known explanation. Clone size and the V and J calls come from that table; the DNA yielded D and trimming. The table for this sample lists some 40,000 clones; roughly 85% of them were counted only once. The ten largest account for roughly 5% of the sample.

The CDR3 starts with the cysteine, ends with the phenylalanine, and has 15 residues. The entry retains the CDR3 DNA only, 45 bases that are in frame from base 1. V and J are trimmed by 1 base and 0 bases, and the gene matches miss 0 bases of the junction. According to the germline V gene, CDR1 reads LGHNA and CDR2 reads YSLEER. Only a few counts were recorded for this clone. It has no known antigen specificity. No much larger clone exists at a distance of one base, and base qualities are not known. A FACSAria II was used to sort memory CD4+ T cells, defined as single viable CD3+CD4+CD8-CD45RO+ cells. CMV serostatus was determined with a Roche Elecsys assay detecting serum IgG against CMV pp150, pp28, p38 and p52. Following thawing, total CD4+ T cells were enriched through positive selection using CD4 magnetic microbeads. The samples came from a different study that was designed specifically to examine the CD4+ T cell memory repertoire. Following standard operating procedures, peripheral blood mononuclear cells were isolated and cryopreserved, while serum was kept at -80 degrees C. The staining used CD3-PerCP (BW264/56), CD4-APC (RPA-T4), CD45RO-PE (UCHT1) and CD8-Pacific Orange (3B5) antibodies, and Sytox blue was used to exclude non-viable cells.

The sequence is built from TRBV4-3 and TRBJ2-3, and 8 junction bases match TRBD2. The source of this sequence is an adult in good health and CMV-seropositive. Sample: memory CD4+ T cells from blood. The DNA sequence is TGCGCCAGCAGCCAAGGACTAGCGAGCACAGATACGCAGTATTTT. It specifies CASSQGLASTDTQYF.